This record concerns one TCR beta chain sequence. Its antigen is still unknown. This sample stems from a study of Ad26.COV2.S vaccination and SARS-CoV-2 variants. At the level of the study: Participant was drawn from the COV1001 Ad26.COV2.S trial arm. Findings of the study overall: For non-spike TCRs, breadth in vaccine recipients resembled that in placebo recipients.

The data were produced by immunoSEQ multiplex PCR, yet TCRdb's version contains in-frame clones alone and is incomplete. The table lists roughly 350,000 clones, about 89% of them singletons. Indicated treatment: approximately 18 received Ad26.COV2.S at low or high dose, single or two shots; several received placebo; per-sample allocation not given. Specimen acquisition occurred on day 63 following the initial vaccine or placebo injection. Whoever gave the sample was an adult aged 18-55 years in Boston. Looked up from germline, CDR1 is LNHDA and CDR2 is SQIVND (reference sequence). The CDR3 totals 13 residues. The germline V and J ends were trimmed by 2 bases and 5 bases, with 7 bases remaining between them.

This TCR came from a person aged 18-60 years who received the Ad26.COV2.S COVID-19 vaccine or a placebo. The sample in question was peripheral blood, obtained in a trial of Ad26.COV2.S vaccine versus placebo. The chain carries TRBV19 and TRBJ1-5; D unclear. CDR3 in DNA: TGTGCCAGTAGTATATGGCGCGATCAGCCCCAGCATTTT. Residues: CASSIWRDQPQHF.